This T cell receptor beta chain was captured by sequencing in a study of blood T cell repertoires in COVID-19. In the case of this clone: Its ends do not fully match the called genes, so a read error is possible.

CDR3 size: 15 residues. Germline V CDR1 and CDR2: SGHDT, YYEEEE. The repertoire was sequenced with immunoSEQ multiplex PCR; TCRdb's copy has only in-frame clones and lacks some. This table has about 280,000 clones, around 82% appearing once. Sequenced material: peripheral blood. The chain combines TRBV5-6 with TRBJ2-2; D ambiguous. The origin of this receptor is a woman between 45 and 60 years old who had recovered from COVID-19. The CDR3 sequence is CTSSFRGQSAGELFF. DNA of the CDR3: TGTACCAGCAGCTTTCGAGGCCAATCGGCCGGGGAGCTGTTTTTT.